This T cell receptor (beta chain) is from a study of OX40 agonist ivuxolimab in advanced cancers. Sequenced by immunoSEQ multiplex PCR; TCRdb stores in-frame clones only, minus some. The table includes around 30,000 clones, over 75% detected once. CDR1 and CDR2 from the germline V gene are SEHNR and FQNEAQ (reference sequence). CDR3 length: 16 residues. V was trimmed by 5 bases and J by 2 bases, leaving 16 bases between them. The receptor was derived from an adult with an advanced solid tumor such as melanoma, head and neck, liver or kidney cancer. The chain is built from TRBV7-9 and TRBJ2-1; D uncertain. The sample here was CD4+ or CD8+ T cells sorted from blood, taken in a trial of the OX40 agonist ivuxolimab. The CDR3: CASSGSEPITYNEQFF. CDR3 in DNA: TGTGCCAGCAGCGGAAGCGAGCCAATAACCTACAATGAGCAGTTCTTC.